Sequencing of this TCR beta chain was carried out in a study of blood T cell repertoires in COVID-19. Study-wide context: In each case, the material was cDNA or gDNA derived from T cells, B-cell-depleted T cells, or PBMCs.

The CDR3 is 14 residues long. V shed 5 bases and J 9 bases; nucleotides not matched to a gene: 10. Germline loops: CDR1 SEHNR, CDR2 FQNEAQ (reference sequence). The protocol was immunoSEQ multiplex PCR, while the TCRdb copy is restricted to in-frame clones and leaves out a portion. The sample includes over 250,000 clones, around 85% of them seen just once. This sequence originates from a woman in her 70s with acute or convalescent COVID-19. Sequences were obtained from peripheral blood. The chain joins TRBV7-9 to TRBJ2-7; TRBD1 aligns across 10 bases. The CDR3 region has the DNA TGTGCCAGCAGCCCGGGACAGGGGAACCCCCGGCAGTACTTC. This codes for CASSPGQGNPRQYF.